A selection of T cell receptor beta chains follows, all from one sample in a study of CD8+ T cells in alopecia areata. Assay: immunoSEQ multiplex PCR; the TCRdb copy retains only in-frame clones and omits some. Here the sample spans more than 100,000 clones, 65% to 90% being singletons. The sample in question was CD8+ T cells sorted from blood, obtained at roughly week 30, from a patient treated with tofacitinib. Every receptor here comes from a human donor with alopecia areata. CDR3s include the opening cysteine and the closing phenylalanine or tryptophan. The D gene is left open where the match is weak. Size values are once, few and many counts, or a class for expanded clones, and some rows have none.

TRBJ1-2 TRBV23-1 - - CALGQVGVYGYTF TGCGCCTTGGGCCAAGTAGGGGTTTATGGCTACACCTTC
TRBJ2-1 TRBV4-2 TRBD2 - CASSYSGDSYNEQFF TGTGCCAGCAGCTATAGCGGGGACTCCTACAATGAGCAGTTCTTC
TRBJ2-1 TRBV5-1 - - CASSYAEGSSYNEQFF TGCGCCAGCAGCTACGCTGAAGGGAGCTCCTACAATGAGCAGTTCTTC
TRBJ1-1 TRBV29-1 TRBD1 - CSVDTGALNTEAFF TGCAGCGTTGATACAGGGGCGTTGAACACTGAAGCTTTCTTT
TRBJ1-1 TRBV27 - - CASSLNTETEAFF TGTGCCAGCAGTTTAAACACGGAGACTGAAGCTTTCTTT
TRBJ2-7 TRBV5-4 - once CASSPSGVNEQYF TGTGCCAGCAGCCCGTCAGGGGTCAACGAGCAGTACTTC
TRBJ2-7 TRBV25-1 - - CASSELFHEQYF TGTGCCAGCAGTGAATTATTCCACGAGCAGTACTTC
TRBJ2-7 TRBV6-6 - - CASSYGTLEQYF TGTGCCAGCAGTTACGGGACTCTCGAGCAGTACTTC
TRBJ2-1 TRBV19 TRBD2 - CASSMLAGTYNEQFF TGTGCCAGTAGTATGCTAGCGGGGACATACAATGAGCAGTTCTTC
TRBJ2-5 TRBV30 TRBD1 - CAWSFRDSSYQETQYF TGTGCCTGGAGCTTCCGGGACAGTTCGTACCAAGAGACCCAGTACTTC
TRBJ1-5 TRBV9 TRBD1 - CASNERGQSNQPQHF TGTGCCAGCAACGAGAGGGGGCAGAGCAATCAGCCCCAGCATTTT
TRBJ2-4 TRBV29-1 - few CSALGGGKDIQYF TGCAGCGCCTTGGGGGGCGGGAAGGACATTCAGTACTTC
TRBJ2-6 TRBV7-3 - - CASSLEGSGANVLTF TGTGCCAGCAGCTTAGAGGGATCCGGGGCCAACGTCCTGACTTTC
TRBJ1-3 TRBV5-4 - - CASSGGSENTIYF TGTGCCAGCAGTGGGGGATCCGAAAACACCATATATTTT
TRBJ2-1 TRBV27 TRBD1 - CASLGQGSGNEQFF TGTGCCAGCCTCGGACAGGGGTCAGGCAATGAGCAGTTCTTC
TRBJ2-1 TRBV27 - - CASSLYEGLSSYNEQFF TGTGCCAGCAGTTTATACGAGGGGCTTAGCTCCTACAATGAGCAGTTCTTC
TRBJ2-7 TRBV27 - - CASSSRGLPYEQYF TGTGCCAGCAGTTCCAGGGGTCTCCCCTACGAGCAGTACTTC
TRBJ2-1 TRBV7-2 - - CASSLSMEGHNEQFF TGTGCCAGCAGCCTTTCTATGGAAGGACACAATGAGCAGTTCTTC
TRBJ1-5 TRBV16 - - CASTRDGYQPQHF TGTGCCAGCACCCGAGATGGGTATCAGCCCCAGCATTTT
TRBJ2-1 TRBV7-6 - - CASSFGSGTDYNEQFF TGTGCCAGCAGCTTCGGGAGCGGGACAGACTACAATGAGCAGTTCTTC
TRBJ2-2 TRBV29-1 TRBD2 few CSAVAGDTGELFF TGCAGCGCTGTAGCGGGAGACACCGGGGAGCTGTTTTTT
TRBJ1-5 TRBV6-4 - - CASSDNSNQPQHF TGTGCCAGCAGTGACAATAGCAATCAGCCCCAGCATTTT
TRBJ2-1 TRBV10-3 - - CAISEPSETINEQFF TGTGCCATCAGTGAACCCAGCGAGACTATCAATGAGCAGTTCTTC
TRBJ2-7 TRBV19 - - CASRDSLDYEQYF TGTGCCAGTAGGGACAGTTTGGATTACGAGCAGTACTTC
TRBJ2-3 TRBV13 - - CASSPQDFFTDTQYF TGTGCCAGCAGCCCTCAGGACTTCTTCACAGATACGCAGTATTTT
TRBJ2-7 TRBV5-4 TRBD1 - CASSTGTAAYEQYF TGTGCCAGCAGCACCGGGACAGCGGCCTACGAGCAGTACTTC
TRBJ2-1 TRBV19 TRBD2 few CASRLAGDYNEQFF TGTGCCAGTAGACTAGCGGGAGATTACAATGAGCAGTTCTTC
TRBJ2-7 TRBV5-1 - few CASSLTAGGYYEQYF TGCGCCAGCAGCCTCACAGCCGGCGGCTACTACGAGCAGTACTTC